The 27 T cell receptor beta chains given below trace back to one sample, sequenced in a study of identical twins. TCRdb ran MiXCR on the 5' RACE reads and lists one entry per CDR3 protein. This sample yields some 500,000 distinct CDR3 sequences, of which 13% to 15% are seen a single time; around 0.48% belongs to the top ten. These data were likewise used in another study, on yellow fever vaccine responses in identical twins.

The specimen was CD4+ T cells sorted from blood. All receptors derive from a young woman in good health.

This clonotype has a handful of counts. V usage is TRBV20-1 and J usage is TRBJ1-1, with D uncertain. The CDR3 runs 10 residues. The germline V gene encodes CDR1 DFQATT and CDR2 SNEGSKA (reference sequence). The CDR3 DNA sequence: TGCAGCCCCAAGAACACTGAAGCTTTCTTT. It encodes CSPKNTEAFF.

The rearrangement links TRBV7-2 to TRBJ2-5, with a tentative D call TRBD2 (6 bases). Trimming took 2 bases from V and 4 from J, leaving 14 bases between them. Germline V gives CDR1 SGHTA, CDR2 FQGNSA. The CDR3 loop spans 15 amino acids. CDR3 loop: CASSLFWGERETQYF. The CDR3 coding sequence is TGTGCCAGCAGCTTATTCTGGGGGGAGCGAGAGACCCAGTACTTC. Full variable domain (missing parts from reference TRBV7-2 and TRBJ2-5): GAGVSQSPSNKVTEKGKDVELRCDPISGHTALYWYRQSLGQGLEFLIYFQGNSAPDKSGLPSDRFSAERTGGSVSTLTIQRTQQEDSAVYLCASSLFWGERETQYFGPGTRLLVL.

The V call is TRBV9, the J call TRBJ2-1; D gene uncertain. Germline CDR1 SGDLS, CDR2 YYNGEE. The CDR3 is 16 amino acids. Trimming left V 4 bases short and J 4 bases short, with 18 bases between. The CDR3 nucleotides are TGTGCCAGCAGCCCGTCTCAGGCTCTGGGTTACAATGAGCAGTTCTTC. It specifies CASSPSQALGYNEQFF.

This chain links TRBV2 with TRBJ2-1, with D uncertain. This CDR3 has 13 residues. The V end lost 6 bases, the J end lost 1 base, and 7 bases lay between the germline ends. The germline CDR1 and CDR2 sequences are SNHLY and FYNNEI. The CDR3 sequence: CASRDGSYNEQFF. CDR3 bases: TGTGCCAGCAGGGACGGTTCCTACAATGAGCAGTTCTTC.

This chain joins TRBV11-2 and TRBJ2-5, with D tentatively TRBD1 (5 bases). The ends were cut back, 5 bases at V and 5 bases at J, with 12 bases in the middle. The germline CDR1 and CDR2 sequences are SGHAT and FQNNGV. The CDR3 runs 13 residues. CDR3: CASSQGVGETQYF. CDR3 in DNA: TGTGCCAGCAGCCAAGGGGTGGGGGAGACCCAGTACTTC.

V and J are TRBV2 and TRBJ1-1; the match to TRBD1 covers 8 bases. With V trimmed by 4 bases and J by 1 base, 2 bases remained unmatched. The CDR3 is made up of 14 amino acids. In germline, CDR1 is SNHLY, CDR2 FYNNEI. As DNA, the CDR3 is TGTGCCAGCAGTGGACAGGGGACGAACACTGAAGCTTTCTTT. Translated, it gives CASSGQGTNTEAFF.

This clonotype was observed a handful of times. The CDR3 loop is CASSVATGSPGTDTQYF. The CDR3 DNA sequence: TGTGCCAGCAGCGTAGCTACGGGGAGCCCCGGCACAGATACGCAGTATTTT. The genes are TRBV9 and TRBJ2-3, with a tentative D call TRBD2 (5 bases). Trimming cost V 0 bases and J 1 base, with 15 bases left between them. This CDR3 has 17 residues. Germline V gives CDR1 SGDLS, CDR2 YYNGEE.

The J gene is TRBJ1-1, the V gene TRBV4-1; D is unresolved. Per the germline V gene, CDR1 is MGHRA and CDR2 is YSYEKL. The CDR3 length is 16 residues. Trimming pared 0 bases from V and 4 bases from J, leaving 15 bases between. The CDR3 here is CASSQEPWVLSTEAFF. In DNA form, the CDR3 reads TGCGCCAGCAGCCAAGAGCCTTGGGTCCTTTCCACTGAAGCTTTCTTT.

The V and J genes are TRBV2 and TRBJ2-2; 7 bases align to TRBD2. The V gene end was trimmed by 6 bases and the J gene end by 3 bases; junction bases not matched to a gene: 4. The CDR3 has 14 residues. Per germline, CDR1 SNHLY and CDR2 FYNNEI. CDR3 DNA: TGTGCCAGCAGCCCGGCGGGAGACACCGGGGAGCTGTTTTTT. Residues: CASSPAGDTGELFF.

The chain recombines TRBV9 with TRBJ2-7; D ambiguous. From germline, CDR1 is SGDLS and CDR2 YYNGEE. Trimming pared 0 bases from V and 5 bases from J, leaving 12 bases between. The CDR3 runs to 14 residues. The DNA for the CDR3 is TGTGCCAGCAGCGTAGAGGTCAACAGCCACGAGCAGTACTTC. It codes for CASSVEVNSHEQYF.

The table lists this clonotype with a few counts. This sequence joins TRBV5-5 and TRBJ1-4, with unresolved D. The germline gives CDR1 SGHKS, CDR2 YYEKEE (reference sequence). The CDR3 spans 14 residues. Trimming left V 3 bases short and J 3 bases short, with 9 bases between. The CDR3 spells CASSYVGSNEKLFF. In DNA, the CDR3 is TGTGCCAGCAGCTACGTGGGTTCTAATGAAAAACTGTTTTTT.

The CDR3 here is CASSPDRGLVDTQYF. CDR3 coding DNA: TGTGCCAGCAGCCCGGACAGGGGGCTTGTAGATACGCAGTATTTT. This sequence joins TRBV28 and TRBJ2-3, with 11 bases aligning to TRBD1. The CDR3 is 15 amino acids. CDR1 MDHEN and CDR2 SYDVKM come from the germline V gene. Losses at the gene ends were 6 bases for V and 5 bases for J; bases not matched to a gene: 7.

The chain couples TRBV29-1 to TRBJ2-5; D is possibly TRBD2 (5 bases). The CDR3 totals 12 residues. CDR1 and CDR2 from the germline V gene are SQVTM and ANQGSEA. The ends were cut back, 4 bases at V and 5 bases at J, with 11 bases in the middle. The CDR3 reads CSVVLGSETQYF. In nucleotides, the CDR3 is TGCAGCGTTGTCTTGGGGAGCGAGACCCAGTACTTC.

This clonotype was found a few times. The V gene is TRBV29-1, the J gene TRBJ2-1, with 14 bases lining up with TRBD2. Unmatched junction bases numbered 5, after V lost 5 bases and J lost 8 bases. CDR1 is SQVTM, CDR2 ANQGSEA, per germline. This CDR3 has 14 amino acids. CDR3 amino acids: CSVPWTSGGYEQFF. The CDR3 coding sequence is TGCAGCGTTCCCTGGACTAGCGGGGGGTATGAGCAGTTCTTC.

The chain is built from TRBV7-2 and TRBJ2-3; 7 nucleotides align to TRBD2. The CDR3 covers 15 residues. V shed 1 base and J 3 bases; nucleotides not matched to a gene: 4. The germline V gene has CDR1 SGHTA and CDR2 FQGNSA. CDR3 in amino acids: CASSLESGMTDTQYF. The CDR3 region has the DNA TGTGCCAGCAGCTTAGAAAGCGGGATGACAGATACGCAGTATTTT.

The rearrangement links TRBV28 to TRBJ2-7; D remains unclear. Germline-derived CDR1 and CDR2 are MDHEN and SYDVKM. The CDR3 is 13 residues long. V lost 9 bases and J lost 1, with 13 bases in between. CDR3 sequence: CARGPAISYEQYF. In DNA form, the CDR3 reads TGTGCCAGGGGCCCCGCGATTTCCTACGAGCAGTACTTC.

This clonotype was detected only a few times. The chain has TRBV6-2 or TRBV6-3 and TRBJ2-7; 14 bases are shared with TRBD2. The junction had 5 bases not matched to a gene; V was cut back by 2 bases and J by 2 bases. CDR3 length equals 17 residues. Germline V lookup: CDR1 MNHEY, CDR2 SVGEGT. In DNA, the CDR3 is TGTGCCAGCAGTTACCTGCGACTAGCGGGAGGGCCCTACGAGCAGTACTTC. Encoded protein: CASSYLRLAGGPYEQYF.

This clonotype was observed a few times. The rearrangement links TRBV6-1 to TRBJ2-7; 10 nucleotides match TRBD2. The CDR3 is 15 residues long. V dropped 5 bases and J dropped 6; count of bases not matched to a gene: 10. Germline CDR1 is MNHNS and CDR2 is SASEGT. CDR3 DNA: TGTGCCAGCAGTAATCTAGCGGGAGTTGCTCCCGAGCAGTACTTC. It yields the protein CASSNLAGVAPEQYF.

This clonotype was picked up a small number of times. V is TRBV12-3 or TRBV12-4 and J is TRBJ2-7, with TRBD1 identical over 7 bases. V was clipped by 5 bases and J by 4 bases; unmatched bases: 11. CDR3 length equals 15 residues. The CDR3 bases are TGTGCCAGCAGTGACACCGGGACAGCTACTTACGAGCAGTACTTC. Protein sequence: CASSDTGTATYEQYF.

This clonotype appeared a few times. The CDR3 loop is CASSSRPGEGYNEQFF. The CDR3 nucleotides are TGTGCCAGCAGTTCCCGCCCGGGGGAGGGGTACAATGAGCAGTTCTTC. The chain uses TRBV6-2 or TRBV6-3 and TRBJ2-1; TRBD2 agrees at 7 bases. Germline values: CDR1 MNHEY, CDR2 SVGEGT. The CDR3 runs 16 residues. Trimming cost V 4 bases and J 4 bases; bases outside gene matches: 10.

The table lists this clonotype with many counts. In nucleotides, the CDR3 is TGTGCCAGCAGCCCGGGACTTAATGAGCAGTTCTTC. Translation: CASSPGLNEQFF. This chain links TRBV3-1 with TRBJ2-1, with a tentative D call TRBD2 (6 bases). V was pared by 4 bases and J by 7 bases, with 8 bases between. The CDR3 runs to 12 residues. Germline V gene sequence: CDR1 LGHDT, CDR2 YNNKEL (reference sequence).

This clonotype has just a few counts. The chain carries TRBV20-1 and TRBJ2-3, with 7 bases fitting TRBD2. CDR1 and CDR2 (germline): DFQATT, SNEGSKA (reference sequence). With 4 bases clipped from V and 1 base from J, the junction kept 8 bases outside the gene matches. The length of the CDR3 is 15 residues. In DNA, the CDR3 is TGCAGTGCTACACGTGTCGCGGGGGGCACAGATACGCAGTATTTT. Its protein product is CSATRVAGGTDTQYF.

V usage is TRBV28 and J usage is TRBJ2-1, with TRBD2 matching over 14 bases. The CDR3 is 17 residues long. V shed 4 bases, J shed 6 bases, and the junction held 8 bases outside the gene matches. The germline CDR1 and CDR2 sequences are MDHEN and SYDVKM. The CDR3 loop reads CASSYHSTSGRGNEQFF. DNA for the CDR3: TGTGCCAGCAGTTATCACTCGACTAGCGGGAGGGGCAATGAGCAGTTCTTC.

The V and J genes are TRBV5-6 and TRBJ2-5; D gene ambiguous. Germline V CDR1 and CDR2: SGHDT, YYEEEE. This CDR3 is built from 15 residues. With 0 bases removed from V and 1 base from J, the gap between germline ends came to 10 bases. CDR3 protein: CASSLEFAGQETQYF. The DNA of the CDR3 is TGTGCCAGCAGCTTGGAGTTCGCAGGCCAAGAGACCCAGTACTTC.

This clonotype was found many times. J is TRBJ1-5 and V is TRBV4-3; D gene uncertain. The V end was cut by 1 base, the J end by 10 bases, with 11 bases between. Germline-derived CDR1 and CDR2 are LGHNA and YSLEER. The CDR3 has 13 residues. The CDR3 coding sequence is TGCGCCAGCAGCCAAGCTCTCAGTTCCCCCCAGCATTTT. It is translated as CASSQALSSPQHF.

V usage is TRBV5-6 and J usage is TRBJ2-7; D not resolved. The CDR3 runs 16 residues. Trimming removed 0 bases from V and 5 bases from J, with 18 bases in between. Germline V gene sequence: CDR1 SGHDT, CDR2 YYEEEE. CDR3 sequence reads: CASSLGSGPLPDEQYF. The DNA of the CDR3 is TGTGCCAGCAGCTTGGGTTCGGGCCCTCTTCCGGACGAGCAGTACTTC.

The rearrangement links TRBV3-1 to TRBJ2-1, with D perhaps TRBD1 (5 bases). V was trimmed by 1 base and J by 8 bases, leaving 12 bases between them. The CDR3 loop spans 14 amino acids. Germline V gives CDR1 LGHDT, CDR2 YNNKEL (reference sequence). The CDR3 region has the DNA TGTGCCAGCAGCCAAGCCGGCCAGGGCTATGAGCAGTTCTTC. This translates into CASSQAGQGYEQFF.